This entry describes one T cell receptor (beta chain). The antigen remains unidentified. The CDR3 has 18 residues. The V gene's germline CDR1 is DFQATT and CDR2 SNEGSKA (reference sequence). Between the trimmed V and J ends, which lost 3 bases and 4 bases, there was a span of 25 bases. TCRdb reprocessed the reads with MiXCR, giving one entry per CDR3 protein. This table has fewer than 400,000 distinct CDR3 sequences, 15% to 20% appearing once. These data belong to a study of T cell repertoires in cytomegalovirus infection. Across the study: CMV infection plus the matching HLA type was flagged by public TCR beta signatures.

Study results and caveats: Dominant in the ex vivo response were TCR beta clonotypes restricted by HLA-C and specific for CMV.

The sample comprised PBMCs. This clonotype was obtained from a human donor in good health (CMV status not recorded). Some clones in this sample may be carry-over from other donors' samples. The chain couples TRBV20-1 to TRBJ1-5; unclear D gene. CDR3 amino acids: CSASTHPGGLTRNQPQHF. As DNA, the CDR3 is TGCAGTGCTAGCACACACCCAGGTGGGTTGACAAGAAATCAGCCCCAGCATTTT.